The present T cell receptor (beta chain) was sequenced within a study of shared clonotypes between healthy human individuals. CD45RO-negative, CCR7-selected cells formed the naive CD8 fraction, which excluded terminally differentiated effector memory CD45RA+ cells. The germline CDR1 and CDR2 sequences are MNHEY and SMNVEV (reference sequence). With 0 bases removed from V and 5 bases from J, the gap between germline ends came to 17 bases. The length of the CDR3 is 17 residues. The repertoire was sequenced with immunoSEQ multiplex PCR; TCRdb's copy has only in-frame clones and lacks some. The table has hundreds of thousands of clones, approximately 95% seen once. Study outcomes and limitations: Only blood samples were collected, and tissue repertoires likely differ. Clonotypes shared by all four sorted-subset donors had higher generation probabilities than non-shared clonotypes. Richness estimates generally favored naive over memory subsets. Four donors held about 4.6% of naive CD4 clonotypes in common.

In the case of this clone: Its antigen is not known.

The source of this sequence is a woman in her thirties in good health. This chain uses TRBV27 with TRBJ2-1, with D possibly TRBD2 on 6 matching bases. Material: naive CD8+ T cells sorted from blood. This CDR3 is CASSLSLGAGRNNEQFF. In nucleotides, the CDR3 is TGTGCCAGCAGTTTATCTCTCGGGGCGGGGCGGAACAATGAGCAGTTCTTC.